This TCR beta chain was retrieved from a study of brain T cells in children with intractable seizures. General study points: Clones missing pre-surgery may reflect undersampling of that blood sample. Each case's top public CDR3 resembled known HCMV, EBV or influenza A CDR3s. Only CDR3 sequence similarity suggested viral specificity, without known HCMV serostatus.

Profiled with immunoSEQ multiplex PCR; TCRdb holds only in-frame clones, not every one. The sample has 7,500 to 10,000 clones; 65% to 80% are singletons. Trimming cost V 0 bases and J 3 bases; bases outside gene matches: 4. The CDR3 covers 15 residues. CDR1 MNHEY and CDR2 SVGAGI come from the germline V gene. Details on this clone: Its antigen is unknown.

Sequencing was limited to surgery cases with top T cell transcript signatures in brain tissue. At least one anti-epileptic drug was given before surgery. The chain joins TRBV6-5 to TRBJ2-7; 8 positions match TRBD2. Material: resected brain tissue, obtained at surgery. The sequence was obtained from a boy under two years old with tuberous sclerosis and intractable seizures. CDR3 residues: CASSYSAGGSYEQYF. The CDR3 nucleotides read TGTGCCAGCAGTTACTCGGCGGGAGGTAGCTACGAGCAGTACTTC.